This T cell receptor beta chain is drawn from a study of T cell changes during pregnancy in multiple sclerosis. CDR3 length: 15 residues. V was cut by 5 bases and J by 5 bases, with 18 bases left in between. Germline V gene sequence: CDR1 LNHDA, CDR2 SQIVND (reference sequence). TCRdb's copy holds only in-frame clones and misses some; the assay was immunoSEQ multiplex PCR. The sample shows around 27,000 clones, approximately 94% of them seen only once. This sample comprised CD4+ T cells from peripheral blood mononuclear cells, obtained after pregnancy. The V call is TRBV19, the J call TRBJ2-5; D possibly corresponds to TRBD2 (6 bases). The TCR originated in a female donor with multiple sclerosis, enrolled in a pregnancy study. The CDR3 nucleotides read TGTGCCAGTAGTCTCGCCGGGGGTAGGTTGGAGACCCAGTACTTC. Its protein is CASSLAGGRLETQYF. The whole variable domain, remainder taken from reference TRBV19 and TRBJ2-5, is DGGITQSPKYLFRKEGQNVTLSCEQNLNHDAMYWYRQDPGQGLRLIYYSQIVNDFQKGDIAEGYSVSREKKESFPLTVTSAQKNPTAFYLCASSLAGGRLETQYFGPGTRLLVL.